These T cell receptor beta chains were read from a single sample in a study of T cells in Graves' hyperthyroidism and ophthalmopathy. TCRdb re-analysed the multiplex PCR reads in MiXCR, keeping a single row per CDR3 protein. The data hold around 340,000 distinct CDR3 sequences, with approximately 18% observed a single time. The sequenced sample consisted of blood. The receptor set was obtained from a woman aged 50 to 60 with Graves' hyperthyroidism. Each CDR3 is given with its conserved first and last residue. The D gene is left open where the match is weak. Clone size is given for some rows only: seen once, a few or many times, or a class if the clone is expanded.

v_gene	d_gene	abundance	len	j_gene	CDR3aa	CDR3nt
TRBV28	.	many	17	TRBJ1-5	CASSLVVSAEIYQPQHF	TGTGCCAGCAGTTTGGTCGTGAGCGCGGAGATTTATCAGCCCCAGCATTTT
TRBV4-1	TRBD1	few	16	TRBJ1-2	CASSVPTGQAGGGYTF	TGCGCCAGCAGCGTTCCCACGGGACAGGCAGGAGGGGGCTACACCTTC
TRBV5-1	.	many	14	TRBJ1-1	CASSSLYRESEAFF	TGCGCCAGCAGCTCCTTGTACCGGGAATCTGAAGCTTTCTTT
TRBV15	TRBD1	.	13	TRBJ1-1	CATSNTGTGFAFF	TGTGCCACCAGCAATACCGGGACAGGGTTTGCTTTCTTT
TRBV11-2	.	.	13	TRBJ2-6	CASRTGTFSHLTF	TGTGCCAGCAGGACGGGGACTTTTAGCCATTTGACTTTC
TRBV30	TRBD1	few	13	TRBJ1-4	CAWSYRGNEKLFF	TGTGCCTGGAGTTACAGGGGCAATGAAAAACTGTTTTTT
TRBV29-1	.	.	11	TRBJ1-2	CSVGMSDGYTF	TGCAGCGTCGGGATGTCTGATGGCTACACCTTC
TRBV19	TRBD1	.	17	TRBJ2-3	CASTQSSPGQGSDTQYF	TGTGCCAGTACCCAATCTAGCCCGGGACAGGGTTCAGATACGCAGTATTTT
TRBV20-1	TRBD1	few	15	TRBJ2-7	CSARNTGGRSYEQYF	TGCAGTGCTAGAAATACAGGGGGGAGGTCCTACGAGCAGTACTTC
TRBV28	.	many	18	TRBJ2-1	CASSPNLGWGASYNEQFF	TGTGCCAGCAGTCCTAACCTGGGATGGGGCGCGTCCTACAATGAGCAGTTCTTC
TRBV3-1	.	many	17	TRBJ2-3	CASSLAGRLSSTDTQYF	TGTGCCAGCAGCCTGGCGGGGAGGTTATCTAGCACAGATACGCAGTATTTT
TRBV2	.	.	11	TRBJ2-3	CASSVGDTQYF	TGTGCCAGCAGTGTTGGAGATACGCAGTATTTT
TRBV28	.	few	12	TRBJ1-1	CASSTPPFACFF	TGTGCCAGCAGTACCCCCCCCTTCGCGTGTTTCTTT
TRBV5-1	.	many	13	TRBJ1-1	CASSFYQDTEAFF	TGCGCCAGCAGCTTTTACCAGGACACTGAAGCTTTCTTT
TRBV12-3/TRBV12-4	TRBD1	.	14	TRBJ1-4	CASSLKGQHEKLFF	TGTGCCAGCAGTTTAAAGGGACAGCATGAAAAACTGTTTTTT
TRBV3-1	.	many	13	TRBJ1-1	CASSQTEGAEAFF	TGTGCCAGCAGCCAGACAGAAGGGGCTGAAGCTTTCTTT
TRBV27	TRBD2	many	16	TRBJ2-3	CASSSTGTSGRDTQYF	TGTGCCAGCAGTTCTACCGGGACTAGCGGGAGGGATACGCAGTATTTT
TRBV29-1	TRBD1	.	13	TRBJ1-1	CSVGQGVNTEAFF	TGCAGCGTGGGACAGGGGGTGAACACTGAAGCTTTCTTT
TRBV28	.	few	9	TRBJ1-2	CASAGGYTF	TGTGCCTCCGCGGGGGGCTACACCTTC
TRBV5-5	.	many	15	TRBJ2-7	CASSLEWEENYEQYF	TGTGCCAGCAGCTTGGAATGGGAGGAGAACTACGAGCAGTACTTC
TRBV7-2	TRBD1	few	15	TRBJ1-6	CASSEDRGRHSPLHF	TGTGCCAGCAGCGAAGACAGGGGTAGGCATTCACCCCTCCACTTT
TRBV12-3/TRBV12-4	.	many	13	TRBJ1-5	CASSVDSSQPQHF	TGTGCCAGCAGCGTGGACAGTTCCCAGCCCCAGCATTTT
TRBV3-1	.	.	15	TRBJ1-5	CASSQGGNSNQPQHF	TGTGCCAGCAGCCAAGGTGGGAACAGCAATCAGCCCCAGCATTTT
TRBV28	.	.	13	TRBJ1-1	CGSSLQMNTEAFF	TGTGGCAGCAGTTTGCAGATGAACACTGAAGCTTTCTTT
TRBV20-1	.	.	14	TRBJ2-5	CSATGTRGQETQYF	TGCAGTGCTACCGGGACGAGGGGTCAAGAGACCCAGTACTTC
TRBV5-5	.	.	15	TRBJ1-2	CASSLATVVESGYTF	TGTGCCAGCAGCTTGGCGACGGTGGTTGAGTCCGGCTACACCTTC
TRBV30	TRBD1	many	12	TRBJ1-2	CAWSPGQRSYTF	TGTGCCTGGAGTCCGGGACAGAGGAGCTACACCTTC
TRBV30	.	.	15	TRBJ1-5	CAWSVDPPGYQPQHF	TGTGCCTGGAGTGTCGATCCCCCCGGATATCAGCCCCAGCATTTT
TRBV15	TRBD2	few	15	TRBJ2-5	CATSASGGAQETQYF	TGTGCCACCAGCGCCAGCGGGGGGGCCCAAGAGACCCAGTACTTC
TRBV10-1	TRBD2	few	18	TRBJ2-2	CASSDSGTSGRATGELFF	TGCGCCAGCAGTGATTCCGGGACTAGCGGGAGGGCCACCGGGGAGCTGTTTTTT
TRBV5-6	.	.	15	TRBJ1-2	CASSLRGIHNYGYTF	TGTGCCAGCAGCCTACGGGGGATACACAACTATGGCTACACCTTC
TRBV5-1	TRBD1	.	14	TRBJ1-2	CASSLTGESNGYTF	TGCGCCAGCAGCTTGACAGGGGAATCCAATGGCTACACCTTC
TRBV5-6	TRBD2	.	17	TRBJ2-7	CASSYGTSGSRSYEQYF	TGTGCCAGCAGCTACGGGACTAGCGGGAGTAGATCCTACGAGCAGTACTTC
TRBV3-1	TRBD2	few	17	TRBJ2-1	CASSQVTSGGPYNEQFF	TGTGCCAGCAGCCAAGTAACTAGCGGGGGACCATACAATGAGCAGTTCTTC
TRBV7-2	.	.	13	TRBJ1-2	CASSLVANYGYTF	TGTGCCAGCAGCTTAGTGGCCAACTATGGCTACACCTTC
TRBV11-3	.	.	16	TRBJ2-3	CASSLGLAESTDTQYF	TGTGCCAGCAGCTTAGGGCTGGCGGAATCCACAGATACGCAGTATTTT
TRBV2	.	many	15	TRBJ2-7	CASSEDTSSSYEQYF	TGTGCCAGCAGTGAAGATACCTCCTCCTCCTACGAGCAGTACTTC
TRBV2	.	few	11	TRBJ1-1	CASSWATEAFF	TGTGCCAGCAGTTGGGCCACTGAAGCTTTCTTT
TRBV12-3/TRBV12-4	.	many	13	TRBJ1-1	CASSSAVWTEAFF	TGTGCCAGCAGTTCCGCAGTTTGGACTGAAGCTTTCTTT
TRBV13	TRBD1	many	14	TRBJ2-2	CASSPGTDTGELFF	TGTGCCAGCAGCCCCGGGACAGACACCGGGGAGCTGTTTTTT